These 19 T cell receptor beta chains were all obtained from the same sample, sequenced in a study of T-cell reconstitution after alpha-beta-depleted transplantation in children. Unique molecular identifiers were incorporated during preparation of the TCRbeta library. TCRdb itself ran the PCR reads through MiXCR, one entry per CDR3 protein. Found here are around 580,000 distinct CDR3 sequences, under 25% of them singletons; the top ten hold roughly 15%. The source material was PBMCs, mostly from graft donor cells, sampled 360 days after TCRalphabeta/CD19-depleted stem cell transplant. The receptor set was obtained from a boy less than two years old who had a stem cell transplant for acute myeloid leukemia, so the T cells may come from the graft donor.

This clonotype came up a few times. The V and J genes are TRBV5-1 and TRBJ2-7; D is possibly TRBD1 or TRBD2 (5 bases each). The ends were cut back, 6 bases at V and 4 bases at J, with 20 bases in the middle. Germline V gives CDR1 SGHRS, CDR2 YFSETQ. This CDR3 is built from 15 residues. This chain's CDR3 is CASKLAGTAIYEQYF. The CDR3 DNA sequence: TGCGCCAGCAAGTTGGCCGGGACCGCGATATACGAGCAGTACTTC.

This clonotype has at least ten counts. The gene calls are TRBV12-3 or TRBV12-4 and TRBJ2-3; D remains unclear. Trimming pared 5 bases from V and 1 base from J, leaving 13 bases between. The CDR3 has 15 amino acids. The CDR3 DNA reads as TGTGCCAGCAGTCCGGCCCCGCGTGGCACAGATACGCAGTATTTT. Its translation: CASSPAPRGTDTQYF.

This clonotype has at least ten counts. The V call is TRBV18, the J call TRBJ1-3; a weak D match, TRBD1 (6 bases). The CDR3 runs to 17 residues. Trimming cost V 1 base and J 3 bases, with 16 bases left between them. Germline values: CDR1 KGHSH, CDR2 LQKENI. This CDR3 reads CASSPRRNRDHGNTIYF. The CDR3 DNA is TGTGCCAGCTCACCACGGAGAAACAGGGACCATGGAAACACCATATATTTT.

This clonotype was counted ten times or more. The chain recombines TRBV9 with TRBJ2-2; D possibly corresponds to TRBD1 (6 bases). The CDR3 is 18 amino acids. Germline CDR1 reads SGDLS; CDR2 reads YYNGEE. V dropped 0 bases and J dropped 0 bases, with 15 bases sitting between them. CDR3 residues: CASSVARTVYPNTGELFF. The CDR3 region has the DNA TGTGCCAGCAGCGTAGCCCGGACAGTTTACCCGAACACCGGGGAGCTGTTTTTT.

This chain uses TRBV5-1 with TRBJ1-5; D might be TRBD1 (6 bases). Trimming shortened V by 0 bases and J by 0 bases, and 25 bases separated the two germline ends. Germline CDR1 SGHRS, CDR2 YFSETQ. This CDR3 region has 21 residues. The CDR3 loop is CASSLGEPTRDTLYSNQPQHF. CDR3 DNA sequence: TGCGCCAGCAGCTTGGGGGAGCCCACGCGGGACACACTCTATAGCAATCAGCCCCAGCATTTT.

This CDR3 is CSATQTGRPYEQYV. The CDR3 DNA reads TGCAGTGCCACGCAGACAGGGCGCCCCTACGAGCAGTACGTC. The V call is TRBV20-1, the J call TRBJ2-7; 7 bases map to TRBD1. The CDR3 consists of 14 residues. The V segment lost 6 bases and the J segment 2 bases; nucleotides outside the gene matches: 10. Germline-derived CDR1 and CDR2 are DFQATT and SNEGSKA (reference sequence).

The rearrangement links TRBV12-5 to TRBJ2-7; possible D gene TRBD2, 5 bases. The V gene's germline CDR1 is LGHNT and CDR2 FRNRAP. V lost 5 bases, J lost 4 bases, and 18 bases lay in between. The CDR3 is 15 residues long. This CDR3 is CASGVSGFAPYEQYF. CDR3 sequence (DNA): TGTGCTAGTGGTGTGAGCGGTTTCGCCCCTTACGAGCAGTACTTC.

Ten or more counts support this clonotype. This chain joins TRBV19 and TRBJ2-1; D gene ambiguous. Germline V lookup: CDR1 LNHDA, CDR2 SQIVND (reference sequence). V was trimmed by 1 base and J by 8 bases, leaving 9 bases between them. CDR3 length equals 13 residues. For the CDR3, the DNA is TGTGCCAGTAGTATAGCTAGACAATATGAGCAGTTCTTC. It is translated as CASSIARQYEQFF.

This clonotype was recorded a few times. The chain uses TRBV20-1 and TRBJ2-7, with 10 bases that match TRBD1. The CDR3 spans 14 residues. Germline trimming cut 3 bases from V and 2 bases from J; bases unmatched to any gene: 4. Germline CDR1 reads DFQATT; CDR2 reads SNEGSKA (reference sequence). CDR3 region: CSARRDRGPYEQYV. The CDR3 bases are TGCAGTGCTAGGCGGGACAGGGGTCCCTACGAGCAGTACGTC.

This clonotype was recorded a few times. The chain is built from TRBV18 and TRBJ2-3, with TRBD2 matching over 12 bases. The ends lost 2 bases at V and 2 bases at J; junction bases unmatched: 11. CDR1 and CDR2 (germline): KGHSH, LQKENI. The CDR3 loop spans 19 amino acids. In nucleotides, the CDR3 is TGTGCCAGCTCACCAGCTAGCGGGGGGGCTTCACGAATCACAGATACGCAGTATTTT. Amino acids: CASSPASGGASRITDTQYF.

This clonotype appeared a few times. The V and J genes are TRBV20-1 and TRBJ1-5; D is ambiguous. The ends were cut back, 3 bases at V and 3 bases at J, with 9 bases in the middle. The V gene's germline CDR1 is DFQATT and CDR2 SNEGSKA (reference sequence). The CDR3 sequence is 13 residues long. CDR3 sequence (DNA): TGCAGTGCTAGGTCCAGGTTCAATCAGCCCCAGCATTTT. It encodes CSARSRFNQPQHF.

The chain uses TRBV6-2 or TRBV6-3 and TRBJ1-1; D remains unclear. V was cut by 4 bases and J by 3 bases, with 9 bases left in between. Germline lookup yields CDR1 MNHEY and CDR2 SVGEGT. The CDR3 totals 13 residues. The CDR3 nucleotides read TGTGCCAGCAGTTCCCAGCTAGACACTGAAGCTTTCTTT. Protein sequence: CASSSQLDTEAFF.

The chain recombines TRBV2 with TRBJ2-1, with 13 bases lining up with TRBD2. The CDR3 loop spans 17 amino acids. Germline V gives CDR1 SNHLY, CDR2 FYNNEI. Trimming took 5 bases from V and 3 from J; bases not matched to a gene: 7. The CDR3 DNA reads as TGTGCCAGCAGTTTACGGACTAGCGGGGGCAACTACAATGAGCAGTTCTTC. Translated: CASSLRTSGGNYNEQFF.

Only a few counts were recorded for this clonotype. This chain uses TRBV7-8 with TRBJ2-7; D gene uncertain. The germline V gene has CDR1 SGHVS and CDR2 FQNEAQ. The CDR3 runs 15 residues. Deletions cut 2 bases from V and 0 bases from J, with 11 bases between. In nucleotides, the CDR3 is TGTGCCAGCAGCTTAATCCAGCCGAGCTCCTACGAGCAGTACTTC. As protein: CASSLIQPSSYEQYF.

This clonotype has only a few counts. The chain combines TRBV12-3 or TRBV12-4 with TRBJ2-1, with 8 bases matching TRBD1. Germline trimming cut 5 bases from V and 3 bases from J; bases unmatched to any gene: 6. This CDR3 comprises 15 residues. Here the CDR3 DNA reads TGTGCCAGCAGTGGACAGGGAGCGAACTACAATGAGCAGTTCTTC. It is translated as CASSGQGANYNEQFF.

The chain carries TRBV28 and TRBJ1-1; unclear D gene. V gave up 10 bases and J gave up 5 bases, with 17 bases separating them. The CDR3 runs to 13 residues. Germline V CDR1 and CDR2: MDHEN, SYDVKM. In nucleotides, the CDR3 is TGTGCCACTTCGTCTTGGGGAGGGACTGAAGCTTTCTTT. Its protein product is CATSSWGGTEAFF.

This clonotype was observed a handful of times. The chain recombines TRBV6-1 with TRBJ2-2; the D gene could be TRBD1 or TRBD2 (5 bases each). The V and J ends lost 6 bases and 5 bases respectively, with 28 bases between them. The CDR3 loop spans 19 amino acids. Looked up from germline, CDR1 is MNHNS and CDR2 is SASEGT. The CDR3 loop reads CASSPNPEWGRSKTGELFF. The CDR3, as DNA: TGTGCCAGCAGCCCTAACCCCGAGTGGGGGAGATCAAAGACCGGGGAGCTGTTTTTT.

This clonotype came up many times. The V and J genes are TRBV2 and TRBJ2-3, with D possibly matching TRBD1 (5 bases). CDR1 SNHLY and CDR2 FYNNEI come from the germline V gene. This CDR3 comprises 14 residues. The V gene lost 4 bases and the J gene lost 4 bases, with 12 bases spanning the gap. CDR3 in amino acids: CASSGQKSPDTQYF. The CDR3 DNA reads TGTGCCAGCAGTGGACAGAAGAGCCCAGATACGCAGTATTTT.

The sample holds a few counts of this clonotype. The V gene is TRBV12-3 or TRBV12-4, the J gene TRBJ1-1, with D unclear. This CDR3 has 14 amino acids. The V gene lost 3 bases and the J gene lost 0 bases, with 8 bases spanning the gap. CDR3 DNA sequence: TGTGCCAGCAGTTTCGGGATAATGAACACTGAAGCTTTCTTT. Translation gives CASSFGIMNTEAFF.